Each of the 25 T cell receptor beta chains below was sequenced from the same sample in a study of blood T cell repertoires in COVID-19. TCRdb's copy holds only in-frame clones and misses some; the assay was immunoSEQ multiplex PCR. In the table there are more than 150,000 clones, 65% to 85% of which are singletons. Specimen: peripheral blood. These receptors all stem from a woman aged 80 or older with acute or convalescent COVID-19.

The genes are TRBV6-4 and TRBJ2-2; no clear D gene. V was shortened by 5 bases and J by 5 bases, with 9 bases between the two germline ends. The CDR3 is made up of 13 amino acids. Germline lookup yields CDR1 MRHNA and CDR2 SNTAGT. Written as DNA, the CDR3 is TGTGCCAGCAGTACCACGGGTACCGGGGAGCTGTTTTTT. Its translation: CASSTTGTGELFF.

This clone was seen repeatedly, ten times or more. The V gene is TRBV19, the J gene TRBJ2-2, with 9 bases matching TRBD2. Germline assignment: CDR1 LNHDA and CDR2 SQIVND (reference sequence). The CDR3 length is 15 residues. Unmatched junction bases numbered 3, after V lost 2 bases and J lost 5 bases. DNA for the CDR3: TGTGCCAGTAGTATAAAAGCGGGAGGTACCGGGGAGCTGTTTTTT. Translating gives CASSIKAGGTGELFF.

The CDR3 spells CASSYEYYEQYF. The CDR3, as DNA: TGTGCCAGCAGTTACGAGTACTACGAGCAGTACTTC. The chain couples TRBV6-5 to TRBJ2-7; D gene uncertain. CDR1 MNHEY and CDR2 SVGAGI come from the germline V gene. Trimming removed 2 bases from V and 3 bases from J, with 5 bases in between. The CDR3 has 12 residues.

V usage is TRBV19 and J usage is TRBJ1-2; possible D gene TRBD1, 6 bases. The CDR3 length is 16 residues. V was cut by 6 bases and J by 5 bases, with 22 bases left in between. Germline V lookup: CDR1 LNHDA, CDR2 SQIVND (reference sequence). The CDR3 here is CASSRDTLLAVYGYTF. CDR3 DNA sequence: TGTGCCAGTAGCCGGGACACCCTATTGGCGGTGTATGGCTACACCTTC.

The rearrangement joins TRBV9 to TRBJ1-1; maybe TRBD1 (5 bases). The CDR3 has 13 amino acids. V lost 4 bases to trimming and J lost 1 base, with 8 bases between them. CDR1 and CDR2 from the germline V gene are SGDLS and YYNGEE. The CDR3 DNA is TGTGCCAGCAGCTTAGGACAGAACACTGAAGCTTTCTTT. It translates to CASSLGQNTEAFF.

The rearrangement links TRBV2 to TRBJ1-1; no clear D gene. The CDR3 length is 11 residues. V was shortened by 5 bases and J by 6 bases, with 7 bases between the two germline ends. In germline, CDR1 is SNHLY, CDR2 FYNNEI. CDR3 sequence (DNA): TGTGCCAGCAGTAAGGACTCTGAAGCTTTCTTT. Translation gives CASSKDSEAFF.

This clone came up a few times. V usage is TRBV9 and J usage is TRBJ1-1; D is perhaps TRBD1 (5 bases). CDR3 length: 16 residues. Deletions cut 1 base from V and 0 bases from J, with 13 bases between. Per the germline V gene, CDR1 is SGDLS and CDR2 is YYNGEE. The CDR3 nucleotides read TGTGCCAGCAGCGTATCAACAGGCCCCATGAACACTGAAGCTTTCTTT. Protein sequence: CASSVSTGPMNTEAFF.

This clone showed up just once. This chain joins TRBV5-4 and TRBJ2-5; 10 bases match TRBD1. Germline V gene sequence: CDR1 SGHNT, CDR2 YYREEE (reference sequence). This CDR3 spans 15 amino acids. Germline trimming cut 4 bases from V and 5 bases from J; bases unmatched to any gene: 8. CDR3 coding DNA: TGTGCCAGCAGCATGCGACAGGGGGCCTGGGAGACCCAGTACTTC. It encodes CASSMRQGAWETQYF.

V and J are TRBV29-1 and TRBJ1-2; D is possibly TRBD1 (6 bases). From germline, CDR1 is SQVTM and CDR2 ANQGSEA. This CDR3 is built from 12 residues. V lost 6 bases to trimming and J lost 7 bases, with 15 bases between them. The DNA of the CDR3 is TGCAGCGTCCACAGGGACGTCGTTGGCTACACCTTC. Protein: CSVHRDVVGYTF. Looking up the rest from reference TRBV29-1 and TRBJ1-2 gives the full variable domain: SAVISQKPSRDICQRGTSLTIQCQVDSQVTMMFWYRQQPGQSLTLIATANQGSEATYESGFVIDKFPISRPNLTFSTLTVSNMSPEDSSIYLCSVHRDVVGYTFGSGTRLTVV.

This clone was recorded many times. The rearrangement links TRBV6-5 to TRBJ2-7; D may be TRBD2 (6 bases). The CDR3 is made up of 10 amino acids. Per germline, CDR1 MNHEY and CDR2 SVGAGI. Trimming took 10 bases from V and 5 from J, leaving 9 bases between them. CDR3 amino acids: CATGEDEQYF. The CDR3 bases are TGTGCCACCGGGGAGGACGAGCAGTACTTC.

The genes are TRBV27 and TRBJ1-1, with 7 bases fitting TRBD1. V lost 2 bases, J lost 1 base, and 1 base stayed unmatched. Germline CDR1 reads MNHEY; CDR2 reads SMNVEV (reference sequence). The CDR3 is made up of 14 amino acids. This CDR3 reads CASSLGQENTEAFF. CDR3 in DNA: TGTGCCAGCAGTTTAGGACAGGAGAACACTGAAGCTTTCTTT.

This clone was recorded once. The chain links TRBV5-1 to TRBJ1-1; 12 bases align to TRBD1. Losses at the gene ends were 1 base for V and 3 bases for J; bases not matched to a gene: 4. CDR3 size: 16 residues. CDR1 SGHRS and CDR2 YFSETQ come from the germline V gene. CDR3 sequence: CASSLWGQGADTEAFF. The CDR3 DNA sequence: TGCGCCAGCAGCTTGTGGGGACAGGGGGCGGACACTGAAGCTTTCTTT.

The chain combines TRBV7-9 with TRBJ1-1; the D gene is possibly TRBD1 (5 bases). CDR3 length equals 15 residues. Germline V lookup: CDR1 SEHNR, CDR2 FQNEAQ (reference sequence). The V end was cut by 3 bases, the J end by 1 base, with 12 bases between. CDR3 protein: CASSLGGTQNTEAFF. The CDR3 nucleotides are TGTGCCAGCAGCTTGGGAGGGACCCAGAACACTGAAGCTTTCTTT.

This clone was seen just once. The chain uses TRBV30 and TRBJ2-7; 7 bases are shared with TRBD1. The CDR3 has 16 residues. Unmatched junction bases numbered 15, after V lost 4 bases and J lost 3 bases. Germline values: CDR1 GTSNPN, CDR2 SVGIG (reference sequence). CDR3 nucleotide sequence: TGTGCCTGGAATTATCCAACCGGCAGGGGGAACTACGAGCAGTACTTC. The encoded protein is CAWNYPTGRGNYEQYF.

The rearrangement joins TRBV6-1 to TRBJ2-3, with a possible D match to TRBD2 (5 bases). The germline V and J ends were trimmed by 3 bases and 2 bases, with 9 bases remaining between them. Germline V gene data show CDR1 as MNHNS and CDR2 as SASEGT. The CDR3 totals 14 residues. The CDR3 region has the DNA TGTGCCAGCAGTGAGGGCGGGCCCACAGATACGCAGTATTTT. Its protein product is CASSEGGPTDTQYF.

This chain links TRBV5-4 with TRBJ2-2; 9 bases agree with TRBD1. CDR3 size: 16 residues. The germline V gene has CDR1 SGHNT and CDR2 YYREEE (reference sequence). The J segment lost 2 bases and the V segment lost 4 bases, leaving 6 bases of the junction unmatched. The CDR3 loop is CASSPRDRVNTGELFF. The CDR3 DNA sequence: TGTGCCAGCAGCCCGAGGGACAGGGTAAACACCGGGGAGCTGTTTTTT.

The gene calls are TRBV3-1 (or the pseudogene TRBV3-2) and TRBJ2-3; 12 positions agree with TRBD2. Germline V lookup: CDR1 LGHDT, CDR2 YNNKEL (reference sequence). The CDR3 sequence is 14 residues long. J lost 6 bases, V lost 4 bases, and 2 bases had no gene match. In DNA, the CDR3 is TGTGCCAGCAGCCTAACTAGCGGGGGGGATACGCAGTATTTT. Protein sequence: CASSLTSGGDTQYF.

For this clone: This CDR3 is also generated by other DNA sequences in the sample. The chain is built from TRBV28 and TRBJ1-4; TRBD1 aligns across 9 bases. This CDR3 has 15 residues. Germline V CDR1 and CDR2: MDHEN, SYDVKM. V lost 5 bases to trimming and J lost 7 bases; unmatched junction nucleotides: 8. The CDR3 DNA reads TGTGCCAGCAGTACAGGGGGCGCTGGGGGTGAAAAACTGTTTTTT. Translated, it gives CASSTGGAGGEKLFF.

This clone was seen a few times. The V call is TRBV5-1, the J call TRBJ2-2; 9 bases align to TRBD1. The CDR3 sequence is 15 residues long. The V gene's germline CDR1 is SGHRS and CDR2 YFSETQ. Trimming removed 1 base from V and 5 bases from J; junction bases left unmatched: 3. The CDR3 nucleotides read TGCGCCAGCAGCTTGCAGGGACAGGGTACCGGGGAGCTGTTTTTT. It codes for CASSLQGQGTGELFF.

The gene calls are TRBV5-1 and TRBJ2-3; the match to TRBD2 covers 7 bases. The CDR3 is made up of 14 amino acids. Trimming cost V 4 bases and J 5 bases; bases outside gene matches: 7. Germline V lookup: CDR1 SGHRS, CDR2 YFSETQ. The CDR3 protein is CASSPRTSEDTQYF. The CDR3 bases are TGCGCCAGCAGCCCCCGAACTAGCGAAGATACGCAGTATTTT.

The V and J genes are TRBV21-1 and TRBJ1-1; the listed D gene, TRBD1, was not tested against the DNA. TRBV21-1 constitutes a pseudogene. The CDR3 covers 14 residues. The CDR3 bases are TGTGCCAGCTGGGCAGGGGGCCCACGGACTGAAGCTTTCTTT. This translates into CASWAGGPRTEAFF.

The V call is TRBV5-5, the J call TRBJ1-5; TRBD1 agrees at 9 bases. This CDR3 region has 16 residues. CDR1 is SGHKS, CDR2 YYEKEE, per germline (reference sequence). With 2 bases clipped from V and 2 bases from J, the junction kept 5 bases outside the gene matches. The CDR3 reads CASSLQGAFGNQPQHF. CDR3 DNA sequence: TGTGCCAGCAGCTTACAGGGGGCGTTTGGCAATCAGCCCCAGCATTTT.

V and J are TRBV29-1 and TRBJ1-2; D is unresolved. Trimming removed 6 bases at V and 8 bases at J, with 25 bases between. Germline V gene sequence: CDR1 SQVTM, CDR2 ANQGSEA. The CDR3 length is 15 residues. The CDR3 protein is CSVGPSGFWLGGYTF. Here the CDR3 DNA reads TGCAGCGTGGGCCCGTCGGGGTTCTGGCTCGGCGGCTACACCTTC.

This chain links TRBV19 with TRBJ2-2; D gene uncertain. This CDR3 has 16 residues. Germline CDR1 and CDR2: LNHDA and SQIVND (reference sequence). Trimming removed 6 bases at V and 0 bases at J, with 14 bases between. The CDR3 DNA sequence: TGTGCCAGTAGCTATGCCTCCGGGTCGAACACCGGGGAGCTGTTTTTT. It translates to CASSYASGSNTGELFF. The entire variable domain, with the rest obtained from reference TRBV19 and TRBJ2-2, is as follows: DGGITQSPKYLFRKEGQNVTLSCEQNLNHDAMYWYRQDPGQGLRLIYYSQIVNDFQKGDIAEGYSVSREKKESFPLTVTSAQKNPTAFYLCASSYASGSNTGELFFGEGSRLTVL.

This clone has at least ten counts. V usage is TRBV30 and J usage is TRBJ1-2; 7 nucleotides agree with TRBD1. Germline loops: CDR1 GTSNPN, CDR2 SVGIG (reference sequence). With 5 bases clipped from V and 8 bases from J, the junction kept 17 bases outside the gene matches. This CDR3 contains 15 residues. The CDR3 protein is CAWGEQGKRFGGYTF. DNA of the CDR3: TGTGCCTGGGGGGAACAGGGGAAGAGATTCGGGGGCTACACCTTC.